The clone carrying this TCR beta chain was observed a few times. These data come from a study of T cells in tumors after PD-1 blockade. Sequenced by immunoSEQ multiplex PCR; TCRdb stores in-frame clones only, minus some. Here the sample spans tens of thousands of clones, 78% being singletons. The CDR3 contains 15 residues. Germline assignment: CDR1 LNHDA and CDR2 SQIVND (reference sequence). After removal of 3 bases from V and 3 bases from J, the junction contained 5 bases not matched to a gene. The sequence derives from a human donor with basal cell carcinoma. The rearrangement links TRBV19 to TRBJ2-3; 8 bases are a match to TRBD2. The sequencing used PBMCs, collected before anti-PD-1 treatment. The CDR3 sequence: CASSMGLGGTDTQYF. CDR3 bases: TGTGCCAGTAGTATGGGACTAGGTGGTACAGATACGCAGTATTTT.